This T cell receptor beta chain was recovered during a study of cytomegalovirus exposure and HLA in healthy donors. The PCR contained 60 Vbeta and 13 Jbeta primers. The method was immunoSEQ multiplex PCR; TCRdb's version includes in-frame clones alone and lacks a portion of them. This table holds under 40,000 clones. Study outcomes and limitations: Altogether, about 160 TCR beta chains were recorded as cytomegalovirus-associated. Three CMV-associated chains proved CMV antigen-specific in vitro. An Asian-associated ancestry cluster reportedly showed fewer N-insertions than the roughly 670-donor mean in a later analysis.

Trimming removed 3 bases at V and 0 bases at J, with 15 bases between. Germline assignment: CDR1 SGHTA and CDR2 FQGNSA. The CDR3 runs 17 residues. As to this clone: No antigen is known for it.

All donors participated as healthy donors of bone marrow. The TCR originated in a female donor in good health and CMV-seronegative. Sequencing input: PBMCs. The chain links TRBV7-2 to TRBJ1-3; tentative D call: TRBD1 (5 bases). This CDR3 is CASSFQGTRNSGNTIYF. DNA for the CDR3: TGTGCCAGCAGCTTTCAGGGAACCCGTAACTCTGGAAACACCATATATTTT.